Sequencing of this T cell receptor beta chain was carried out in a study of blood T cell repertoires in COVID-19 (dated by TCRdb to 2018 to 2020). With regard to the full study: Samples covering the acute and convalescent phases of COVID-19 were provided by collaborators in the United States, Italy and Spain. The material from the prospective study consisted of cDNA or gDNA derived from T cells, B-cell-depleted T cells, or PBMCs. Subjects who had been exposed to COVID-19, were actively infected with it, or had recovered from it provided the deeply sampled blood TCRbeta repertoires that made up the dataset. The repertoires were released in a freely available public database intended as a resource for research on the immune response to SARS-CoV-2. Samples were obtained from the ongoing ImmuneRACE study (first 160 participants) and from some 1,200 subjects provided by 6 global collaborators. The sample metadata nearly always contained a de-identified subject ID, COVID-19 status, age in years and sex. Where available, HLA class I and class II types were obtained from metadata supplied by the sample provider rather than from assay-based typing. Findings and caveats that apply to the study as a whole: The amount of clinical and demographic metadata varied by source and participant and was provided uncurated.

Worth noting for this clone: No antigen is known for it. Base qualities were left out, and no much larger clone turns up one base away.

Enrolling through a virtual design, the prospective study's participants ranged in age from roughly 18 to 90 years and lived across around 25 United States geographic areas. In the prospective study, cohorts were assigned on the basis of participant-reported clinical history obtained from a screening survey and a study questionnaire. Exposed participants had been in contact, within 2 weeks of entering the study, with a person who had a PCR-confirmed or clinician-diagnosed case of COVID-19. Mobile phlebotomists in the prospective study collected whole blood, serum and a nasopharyngeal or oropharyngeal swab from every participant. Additional blood draws and questionnaires over an approximately two-month period could optionally be provided by prospective study participants. Before DNA extraction, prospective study blood samples were shipped either frozen or at room temperature. TCRbeta CDR3 regions were amplified from genomic DNA by means of the immunoSEQ Assay, a bias-controlled multiplex PCR. The published analysis was carried out like this. Nucleated cell counts per sample were estimated from amplification of reference gene primers within the assay. To quantify the absolute abundance of each unique TCRbeta CDR3 rearrangement, sequence reads were collapsed and filtered. For each sample, productive Simpson clonality was calculated as the square root of Simpson's diversity index over productive rearrangements. In its TCRdb copy, this immuneACCESS table keeps in-frame sequences only and misses some clones. Where compared with another copy, unresolved V genes explain less than half of these, and the others have no known cause. From that table come the V and J calls and clone size; the DNA was used to work out D and trimming. The table for this sample lists 200,000 to 250,000 clones; approximately 88% of them were counted only once. The ten largest account for around 3.6% of the sample.

The sequence came from a young woman who had been exposed to COVID-19. Source material: PBMCs or T cells enriched from blood (not recorded which).

The encoded CDR3 is CASSSDELTSGRNNEQFF. DNA sequence: TGTGCCAGCAGCTCAGATGAACTGACTAGCGGGAGGAACAATGAGCAGTTCTTC. The rearranged chain carries TRBV11-3 and TRBJ2-1, and TRBD2 aligns with 13 junction nucleotides. The CDR3, cysteine through phenylalanine, is 18 amino acids long. CDR3 DNA only is kept here, 54 bases in frame from base 1. The germline V gene provides CDR1 SGHNT and CDR2 YENEEA. V loses 4 bases at its end and J loses 5 bases; junction bases beyond the gene matches: 11.